This T cell receptor beta chain appears in the sequencing data of a study of blood T cells in healthy people across ages. The use of a sample-barcoded 5' primer and a J-beta primer mix characterized a second PCR of 7 to 11 cycles. TCRdb analysed the 5' RACE reads with MiXCR anew, one entry per CDR3 protein. The profile covers over 950,000 distinct CDR3 sequences, with around two fifths appearing a single time and around 13% taken by the ten largest. The sample providers were healthy Caucasian people from Russia, aged about 6 to 95. V lost 6 bases to trimming and J lost 10 bases, with 18 bases between them. This CDR3 is built from 14 residues. The germline CDR1 and CDR2 sequences are MDHEN and SYDVKM.

The chain uses TRBV28 and TRBJ1-4; no clear D. Material: blood. The receptor's source is a man aged 18 to 30 in good health. CDR3 in amino acids: CASSATPLPGKLFF. As DNA, the CDR3 is TGTGCCAGCAGCGCAACCCCTTTGCCGGGAAAACTGTTTTTT.